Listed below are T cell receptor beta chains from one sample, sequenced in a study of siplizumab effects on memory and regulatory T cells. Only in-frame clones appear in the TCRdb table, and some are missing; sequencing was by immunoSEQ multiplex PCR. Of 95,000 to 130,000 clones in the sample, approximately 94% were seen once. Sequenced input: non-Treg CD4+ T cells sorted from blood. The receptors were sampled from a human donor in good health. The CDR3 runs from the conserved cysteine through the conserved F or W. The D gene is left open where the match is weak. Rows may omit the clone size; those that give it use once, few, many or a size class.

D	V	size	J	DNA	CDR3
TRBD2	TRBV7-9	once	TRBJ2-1	TGTGCCAGCAGCGATAGACTAGCGGGGAGCTCCTACAATGAGCAGTTCTTC	CASSDRLAGSSYNEQFF
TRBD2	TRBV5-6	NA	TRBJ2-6	TGTGCCAGCAGCAGGGTAGATGCGGGGGATCAACTTGGGGCCAACGTCCTGACTTTC	CASSRVDAGDQLGANVLTF
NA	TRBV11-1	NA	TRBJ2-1	TGTGCCAGCAGCTTGGAACCAGGGTACGATGAGCAGTTCTTC	CASSLEPGYDEQFF
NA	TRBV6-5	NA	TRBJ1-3	TGTGCCAGCAGTTATGTGGGTGGAAACACCATATATTTT	CASSYVGGNTIYF
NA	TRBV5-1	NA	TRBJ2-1	TGCGCCAGCAGCTTGGTCCCTGCCACCTACAATGAGCAGTTCTTC	CASSLVPATYNEQFF
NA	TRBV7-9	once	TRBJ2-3	TGTGCCAGCAGCTTAGAATCAGGTCCCCCAGATACGCAGTATTTT	CASSLESGPPDTQYF
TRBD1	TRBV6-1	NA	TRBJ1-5	TGTGCCAGCGAATTTGGGGACAGGGGATCGAAGCCCCAGCATTTT	CASEFGDRGSKPQHF
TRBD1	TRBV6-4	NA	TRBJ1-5	TGTCCCAAGACAGGGGGGGAGGATCAGCCCCAGCATTTT	CPKTGGEDQPQHF
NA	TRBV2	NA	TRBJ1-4	TGTGCCAGCCGCCGGGAGGGGCAGATCCTTAATGAAAAACTGTTTTTT	CASRREGQILNEKLFF
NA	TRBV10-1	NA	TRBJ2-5	TGCGCCAGCAGTCGGGGCAACCAAGAGACCCAGTACTTC	CASSRGNQETQYF
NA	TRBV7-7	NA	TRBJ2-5	TGTGCCAGCTCCGCGGTAGGAAGGACCCAGTACTTC	CASSAVGRTQYF
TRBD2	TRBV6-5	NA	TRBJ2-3	TGTGCCAGCAGTCTCAGCGGGGGTTACACAGATACGCAGTATTTT	CASSLSGGYTDTQYF
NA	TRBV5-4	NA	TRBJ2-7	TGTGCCAGCAGCTTGACGGGGGCCTACGAGCAGTACTTC	CASSLTGAYEQYF
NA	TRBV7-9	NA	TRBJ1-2	TGTGCCAGCAGCCCGACGGACAGCTTAATATATGGCTACACCTTC	CASSPTDSLIYGYTF
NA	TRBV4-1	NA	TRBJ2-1	TGCGCCAGCAGCCAAGAGAGGGAAGGGCCGGGATACAATGAGCAGTTCTTC	CASSQEREGPGYNEQFF
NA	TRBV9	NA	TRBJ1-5	TGTGCCAGCAGTAAATCTGGAGGGGCAAATCAGCCCCAGCATTTT	CASSKSGGANQPQHF
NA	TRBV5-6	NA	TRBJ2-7	TGTGCCAGCAGCGCCGAGTACGAGCAGTACTTC	CASSAEYEQYF
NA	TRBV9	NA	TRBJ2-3	TGTGCCAGCAGCTCTCGGGATACGCAGTATTTT	CASSSRDTQYF
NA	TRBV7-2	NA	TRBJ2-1	TGTGCCAGCAGCTTAGGGCTAGCCTACAATGAGCAGTTCTTC	CASSLGLAYNEQFF
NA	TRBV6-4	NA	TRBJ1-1	TGTGCCAGCAGTAAAGAAATGGGACTGCTGAACACTGAAGCTTTCTTT	CASSKEMGLLNTEAFF
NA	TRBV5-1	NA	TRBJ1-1	TGCGCCAGCAGGGGGGAGTCAGTGAACACTGAAGCTTTCTTT	CASRGESVNTEAFF
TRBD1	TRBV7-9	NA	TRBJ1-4	TGTGCCAGCAGCACGGACAGGGATGAAAAACTGTTTTTT	CASSTDRDEKLFF
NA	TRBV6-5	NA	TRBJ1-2	TGTGCCAGCAGTTACTCGACCAGGGGTTTTTCCGGCTACACCTTC	CASSYSTRGFSGYTF
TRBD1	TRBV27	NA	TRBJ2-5	TGTGCCAGCAGTTCAACAGGGGGCGCAGAGACCCAGTACTTC	CASSSTGGAETQYF
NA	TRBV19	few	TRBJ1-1	TGTGCCAGTAGTATCCGCGGGGCTGAAGCTTTCTTT	CASSIRGAEAFF